Below are 21 T cell receptor beta chains sequenced from a single sample in a study of shared clonotypes between healthy human individuals. Profiled with immunoSEQ multiplex PCR; TCRdb holds only in-frame clones, not every one. The sample yields some 2.1 million clones, about 95% seen once. In the naive CD8 group, cells lacked CD45RO and were positively selected for CCR7, so terminally differentiated effector memory CD45RA+ cells were left out. What was sequenced was naive CD8+ T cells sorted from blood. The receptors shown here come from a man aged 18 to 30 in good health.

V is TRBV6-6 and J is TRBJ1-1; D unclear. V was shortened by 2 bases and J by 8 bases, with 6 bases between the two germline ends. Germline V CDR1 and CDR2: MNHNY, SVGAGI (reference sequence). This CDR3 region has 11 residues. The CDR3 coding sequence is TGTGCCAGCAGTTACGGTCAGGAAGCTTTCTTT. It specifies CASSYGQEAFF.

The V gene is TRBV6-1, the J gene TRBJ2-2; a possible D gene is TRBD2 (5 bases). V was trimmed by 0 bases and J by 4 bases, leaving 12 bases between them. Per germline, CDR1 MNHNS and CDR2 SASEGT. The CDR3 is 16 amino acids. The DNA for the CDR3 is TGTGCCAGCAGTGAAGCCGGAGGAGAGGGCACCGGGGAGCTGTTTTTT. It specifies CASSEAGGEGTGELFF.

The genes are TRBV9 and TRBJ2-3, with D possibly TRBD1 on 6 matching bases. The V end lost 0 bases, the J end lost 6 bases, and 11 bases lay between the germline ends. The CDR3 has 14 amino acids. Germline V CDR1 and CDR2: SGDLS, YYNGEE. The CDR3 nucleotides are TGTGCCAGCAGCGTAGACAGGGCCTACGATACGCAGTATTTT. This codes for CASSVDRAYDTQYF.

V and J are TRBV7-9 and TRBJ2-7; 8 nucleotides agree with TRBD1. V shed 5 bases and J 3 bases; nucleotides not matched to a gene: 12. CDR1 is SEHNR and CDR2 is FQNEAQ in the germline V gene (reference sequence). This CDR3 has 16 amino acids. Here the CDR3 DNA reads TGTGCCAGCAGCCCCCGGACAGGGACTGCGGTCTACGAGCAGTACTTC. It codes for CASSPRTGTAVYEQYF.

This clone was picked up one time. This CDR3 is also generated by other DNA sequences in the sample. The chain joins TRBV27 to TRBJ2-7; the match to TRBD1 covers 7 bases. J gave up 2 bases and V 3 bases, and 4 bases lay outside the gene matches. The CDR3 has 14 residues. Germline-derived CDR1 and CDR2 are MNHEY and SMNVEV (reference sequence). The CDR3 DNA follows: TGTGCCAGCAGTTTGACAGGGAGCGCCTACGAGCAGTACTTC. The encoded protein is CASSLTGSAYEQYF.

CDR3 in amino acids: CASSSTTSGEYNEQFF. For the CDR3, the DNA is TGTGCCAGCAGCTCTACGACTAGCGGGGAATACAATGAGCAGTTCTTC. V gene TRBV14 combines with J gene TRBJ2-1, with 11 bases identical to TRBD2. Germline V gene data show CDR1 as SGHDN and CDR2 as FVKESK. The V and J ends lost 5 bases and 4 bases, in that order; junction bases with no gene match: 7. The CDR3 is made up of 16 amino acids.

The chain is built from TRBV4-1 and TRBJ2-1; 10 nucleotides align to TRBD1. This CDR3 contains 18 residues. J gave up 0 bases and V 0 bases, and 5 bases lay outside the gene matches. Germline CDR1 and CDR2: MGHRA and YSYEKL. CDR3: CASSQDLGQGFSYNEQFF. The CDR3 DNA reads TGCGCCAGCAGCCAAGATTTGGGACAGGGGTTCTCCTACAATGAGCAGTTCTTC.

The V and J genes are TRBV11-2 and TRBJ2-1; no firm D call. Germline values: CDR1 SGHAT, CDR2 FQNNGV. Trimming shortened V by 5 bases and J by 7 bases, and 9 bases separated the two germline ends. This CDR3 has 12 amino acids. This chain's CDR3 is CASSHLENEQFF. In DNA form, the CDR3 reads TGTGCCAGCAGCCACCTAGAAAATGAGCAGTTCTTC.

CDR3 amino acids: CASSSHREQYQETQYF. The CDR3 DNA reads as TGTGCCAGCAGTTCGCACAGGGAACAATACCAAGAGACCCAGTACTTC. V usage is TRBV28 and J usage is TRBJ2-5; TRBD1 might be the D (6 bases). The CDR3 is made up of 16 amino acids. Germline loops: CDR1 MDHEN, CDR2 SYDVKM. V lost 4 bases, J lost 0 bases, and 15 bases lay in between.

Remarks on this clone: The same CDR3 also results from other DNA sequences found in this sample. The chain combines TRBV18 with TRBJ2-2; no definite D call. This CDR3 comprises 11 residues. Between the trimmed V and J ends, which lost 6 bases and 3 bases, there was a span of 2 bases. Germline V gene data show CDR1 as KGHSH and CDR2 as LQKENI. In DNA, the CDR3 is TGTGCCAGCTCCTACACCGGGGAGCTGTTTTTT. Amino acid sequence: CASSYTGELFF.

Only one count was recorded for this clone. The gene calls are TRBV29-1 and TRBJ1-2; 9 bases line up with TRBD1. CDR3 length: 15 amino acids. V was clipped by 4 bases and J by 1 base; unmatched bases: 7. The germline V gene encodes CDR1 SQVTM and CDR2 ANQGSEA. This CDR3 is CSVVGTGFYNYGYTF. The CDR3 DNA is TGCAGCGTTGTCGGGACAGGGTTTTATAACTATGGCTACACCTTC. Using reference TRBV29-1 and TRBJ1-2 for the parts outside the CDR3, the full variable domain is SAVISQKPSRDICQRGTSLTIQCQVDSQVTMMFWYRQQPGQSLTLIATANQGSEATYESGFVIDKFPISRPNLTFSTLTVSNMSPEDSSIYLCSVVGTGFYNYGYTFGSGTRLTVV.

The sample holds one count of this clone. The chain couples TRBV9 to TRBJ1-4; unclear D gene. This CDR3 contains 13 residues. Germline CDR1 SGDLS, CDR2 YYNGEE. V was clipped by 4 bases and J by 5 bases, with 9 bases between them. The CDR3 sequence: CASSPSSNEKLFF. In DNA form, the CDR3 reads TGTGCCAGCAGCCCCAGCTCAAATGAAAAACTGTTTTTT.

The chain uses TRBV28 and TRBJ1-3, with a possible D match to TRBD1 (6 bases). V was pared by 5 bases and J by 0 bases, with 17 bases between. Germline CDR1 MDHEN, CDR2 SYDVKM. The CDR3 length is 17 residues. The CDR3 sequence: CASSQPGQFDSGNTIYF. CDR3 sequence (DNA): TGTGCCAGCAGTCAACCAGGACAGTTTGACTCTGGAAACACCATATATTTT. The variable domain in full, with the rest retrieved from reference TRBV28 and TRBJ1-3, is DVKVTQSSRYLVKRTGEKVFLECVQDMDHENMFWYRQDPGLGLRLIYFSYDVKMKEKGDIPEGYSVSREKKERFSLILESASTNQTSMYLCASSQPGQFDSGNTIYFGEGSWLTVV.

The chain couples TRBV5-6 to TRBJ2-7, with 7 bases aligning to TRBD1. Germline assignment: CDR1 SGHDT and CDR2 YYEEEE. The CDR3 totals 14 residues. V was clipped by 0 bases and J by 3 bases; unmatched bases: 3. The CDR3 bases are TGTGCCAGCAGCTTGGGGGACAGATACTACGAGCAGTACTTC. It translates to CASSLGDRYYEQYF.

The chain links TRBV4-1 to TRBJ2-5, with 10 bases that match TRBD1. CDR1 MGHRA and CDR2 YSYEKL come from the germline V gene. The CDR3 consists of 15 residues. The J segment lost 4 bases and the V segment lost 4 bases, leaving 6 bases of the junction unmatched. The CDR3 nucleotides are TGCGCCAGCAGCCCGGGACAGGGGTTGATAGAGACCCAGTACTTC. Residues: CASSPGQGLIETQYF.

The J gene is TRBJ2-3, the V gene TRBV5-6, with a tentative D call TRBD1 (5 bases). Trimming took 2 bases from V and 0 from J, leaving 13 bases between them. Germline V gene sequence: CDR1 SGHDT, CDR2 YYEEEE. The CDR3 totals 16 residues. DNA of the CDR3: TGTGCCAGCAGCTTTGGTCATCAGGGCAGCACAGATACGCAGTATTTT. Its protein product is CASSFGHQGSTDTQYF.

The chain couples TRBV10-2 to TRBJ2-5; D unclear. This CDR3 comprises 11 residues. The V gene lost 2 bases and the J gene lost 10 bases, with 8 bases spanning the gap. Germline-derived CDR1 and CDR2 are WSHSY and SAAADI. The CDR3 coding sequence is TGCGCCAGCAGTGAGGGCTCGGACCAGTACTTC. Residues: CASSEGSDQYF.

This clone was recorded only once. This rearrangement joins TRBV6-6 to TRBJ1-1, with 7 bases lining up with TRBD1. The CDR3 spans 14 residues. The V and J ends lost 4 bases and 4 bases, in that order; junction bases with no gene match: 6. Looked up from germline, CDR1 is MNHNY and CDR2 is SVGAGI (reference sequence). The chain's CDR3 is CASSSDREGTEAFF. Written as DNA, the CDR3 is TGTGCCAGCAGTTCAGACAGGGAAGGCACTGAAGCTTTCTTT.

The rearrangement uses TRBV29-1 and TRBJ2-1, with 8 bases matching TRBD1. The CDR3 loop spans 13 amino acids. The germline V gene has CDR1 SQVTM and CDR2 ANQGSEA. V was clipped by 3 bases and J by 5 bases; unmatched bases: 3. CDR3 sequence (DNA): TGCAGCGTTGATACGGGACAGGACAATGAGCAGTTCTTC. Protein product: CSVDTGQDNEQFF.

This chain links TRBV4-1 with TRBJ2-3; TRBD1 matches at 7 bases. After removal of 1 base from V and 5 bases from J, the junction contained 12 bases not matched to a gene. This CDR3 contains 17 residues. Germline V gene sequence: CDR1 MGHRA, CDR2 YSYEKL. The CDR3 nucleotides read TGCGCCAGCAGCCAAGGACAGGGTAGTTCGGTGTTAGATACGCAGTATTTT. It translates to CASSQGQGSSVLDTQYF.

This clone has just one count. The rearrangement joins TRBV30 to TRBJ2-3; D is possibly TRBD1 (6 bases). The CDR3 consists of 13 residues. From germline, CDR1 is GTSNPN and CDR2 SVGIG (reference sequence). V lost 4 bases and J 6 bases, leaving 14 bases between the germline ends. For the CDR3, the DNA is TGTGCCTGGATGAGGGCAGGGGCGGATACGCAGTATTTT. It codes for CAWMRAGADTQYF.